Presented here are 8 T cell receptor beta chains from one specimen sequenced in a study of blood T cell repertoires in COVID-19. Libraries were prepared by immunoSEQ multiplex PCR; TCRdb keeps only in-frame clonotypes and omits some of them. The sample has about 67,000 clones; around nine tenths are singletons. The source material was peripheral blood. All receptors come from a woman older than 75 with acute or convalescent COVID-19.

V is TRBV7-2 and J is TRBJ2-2; 11 positions match TRBD2. V shed 6 bases, J shed 5 bases, and the junction held 14 bases outside the gene matches. This CDR3 contains 18 residues. Germline-derived CDR1 and CDR2 are SGHTA and FQGNSA. The CDR3 spells CASSPTGTSGLGTGELFF. The CDR3 DNA reads TGTGCCAGCAGTCCCACCGGGACTAGCGGTTTGGGGACCGGGGAGCTGTTTTTT.

This sequence joins TRBV19 and TRBJ2-1; maybe TRBD2 (7 bases). The V and J ends lost 5 bases and 3 bases respectively, with 17 bases between them. CDR3 size: 16 residues. The V gene's germline CDR1 is LNHDA and CDR2 SQIVND (reference sequence). The CDR3 DNA sequence: TGTGCCAGTAGTCTCACCGGGGGGCCTAACTACAATGAGCAGTTCTTC. It specifies CASSLTGGPNYNEQFF. The full variable domain, with the rest looked up from reference TRBV19 and TRBJ2-1, is DGGITQSPKYLFRKEGQNVTLSCEQNLNHDAMYWYRQDPGQGLRLIYYSQIVNDFQKGDIAEGYSVSREKKESFPLTVTSAQKNPTAFYLCASSLTGGPNYNEQFFGPGTRLTVL.

The chain has TRBV29-1 and TRBJ1-1, with D perhaps TRBD1 (5 bases). The length of the CDR3 is 14 residues. Germline CDR1 is SQVTM and CDR2 is ANQGSEA. Trimming took 4 bases from V and 4 from J, leaving 16 bases between them. CDR3 sequence reads: CSVVLGGTGTEAFF. The CDR3 nucleotides are TGCAGCGTTGTGTTAGGAGGGACGGGCACTGAAGCTTTCTTT.

The chain is built from TRBV7-2 and TRBJ2-3, with 7 bases identical to TRBD2. V was pared by 0 bases and J by 4 bases, with 1 base of the junction left unmatched. CDR1 is SGHTA and CDR2 is FQGNSA in the germline V gene. The CDR3 is 14 residues long. The CDR3 nucleotides read TGTGCCAGCAGCTTAGCCGGGAGGCCAGATACGCAGTATTTT. Translation: CASSLAGRPDTQYF.

The gene calls are TRBV27 and TRBJ2-7, with 9 bases identical to TRBD2. Germline V lookup: CDR1 MNHEY, CDR2 SMNVEV (reference sequence). The ends lost 5 bases at V and 9 bases at J; junction bases unmatched: 11. CDR3 length equals 14 residues. This CDR3 reads CASSRGGRADRQYF. DNA of the CDR3: TGTGCCAGCAGTCGAGGCGGGAGGGCCGACCGGCAGTACTTC.

The chain is built from TRBV5-4 and TRBJ2-4; 11 nucleotides line up with TRBD1. CDR3 length equals 16 residues. Germline lookup yields CDR1 SGHNT and CDR2 YYREEE (reference sequence). After removal of 1 base from V and 3 bases from J, the junction contained 3 bases not matched to a gene. Written as DNA, the CDR3 is TGTGCCAGCAGCTTGCGGGGACAGGGGGTCAAAAACATTCAGTACTTC. It encodes CASSLRGQGVKNIQYF.

The chain carries TRBV5-6 and TRBJ2-1; 8 bases fit TRBD1. The germline gives CDR1 SGHDT, CDR2 YYEEEE. The CDR3 totals 18 residues. V was pared by 4 bases and J by 0 bases, with 12 bases of the junction left unmatched. The CDR3 spells CASSRGTGSGRSYNEQFF. The CDR3 nucleotides read TGTGCCAGCAGCCGTGGGACAGGCTCGGGGCGCTCCTACAATGAGCAGTTCTTC. The full variable domain, its missing parts supplied by reference TRBV5-6 and TRBJ2-1, is DAGVTQSPTHLIKTRGQQVTLRCSPKSGHDTVSWYQQALGQGPQFIFQYYEEEERQRGNFPDRFSGHQFPNYSSELNVNALLLGDSALYLCASSRGTGSGRSYNEQFFGPGTRLTVL.

This chain joins TRBV11-2 and TRBJ2-3; 10 bases line up with TRBD2. V was pared by 2 bases and J by 2 bases, with 7 bases of the junction left unmatched. Germline CDR1 SGHAT, CDR2 FQNNGV. This CDR3 comprises 17 residues. In nucleotides, the CDR3 is TGTGCCAGCAGCTTAAGAGGTAGCGGGAGGAACACAGATACGCAGTATTTT. This translates into CASSLRGSGRNTDTQYF.